This T cell receptor (beta chain) was captured by sequencing in a study of T cell repertoires in cytomegalovirus infection. Study findings and constraints: The ex vivo response showed dominance by HLA-C-restricted CMV-specific TCR beta clonotypes.

This clonotype was detected many times. Its specificity is unknown. Via MiXCR, TCRdb re-called the reads, giving one row per CDR3 protein. The sample has around 630,000 distinct CDR3 sequences, 24% seen once. Sequencing used CD8+ T cells from PBMCs. The sequence derives from a human donor in good health (CMV status not recorded). Some clones in this sample may be carry-over from other donors' samples.

The CDR3 is CASSEYGGGGSSPMNTEAFF. The CDR3 region has the DNA TGTGCCAGCAGTGAATATGGTGGAGGGGGCTCTTCGCCGATGAACACTGAAGCTTTCTTT. The rearrangement uses TRBV25-1 and TRBJ1-1, with 7 positions matching TRBD1. J lost 0 bases, V lost 0 bases, and 16 bases had no gene match. The CDR3 has 20 residues. CDR1 is MGHDK and CDR2 is SYGVNS in the germline V gene.